This TCR beta chain was documented in a study of blood T cell repertoires in COVID-19. Study details: Acute-phase and convalescent COVID-19 samples originated in the United States, Italy and Spain. The analysed material was cDNA or gDNA that came from T cells, B-cell-depleted T cells, or PBMCs.

One Seattle source followed patients from active infection through their disease course. Looked up from germline, CDR1 is GTSNPN and CDR2 is SVGIG (reference sequence). This CDR3 has 12 residues. V lost 3 bases, J lost 5 bases, and 4 bases stayed unmatched. In the case of this clone: This sample also contains other DNA sequences that code for the same CDR3.

Original methodology: Reference gene primer amplification gave nucleated cell count estimates. Sequencing was performed with immunoSEQ multiplex PCR; in TCRdb, only in-frame clones are kept and a portion is missing. For V, J and clone size, that table is used; D and trimming come from the DNA. The profile covers about 480,000 clones, with 85% to 90% appearing a single time and roughly 7.3% taken by the ten largest. Input material: peripheral blood. The gene calls are TRBV30 and TRBJ2-7; 7 nucleotides align to TRBD1. This receptor was identified in a woman in her 50s with COVID-19, enrolled during active disease. DNA for the CDR3: TGTGCCTGGAGGCCGACAGGGAACGAGCAGTACTTC. Residues: CAWRPTGNEQYF.